This note documents a single T cell receptor (beta chain) sequence. Its target antigen remains unknown. This sample is drawn from a study of cytomegalovirus exposure and HLA in healthy donors (dated by TCRdb to about 2017). Turning to the overall study: According to an earlier analysis of 550 to 700 of the donors, about 179 million T cells yielded 117 million unique TCR beta sequences and about 300 Gb of sequence data. Among about 410 genotyped donors of the cohort, an average of around 250,000 unique TCR beta nucleotide sequences was sequenced per donor, of which roughly 18% were non-productive. Typing coverage differed by locus: A, B, C, DRB1 and DQB1 were typed in roughly 620-630 donors, DQA1 in 500 to 550, DPA1 in around 610, and DPB1 in just under 490. The study combined high-throughput TCR immunosequencing, statistical association of individual TCRs with disease status, and machine learning to predict cytomegalovirus infection status. In an earlier analysis of over 550 of the donors, high-throughput TCR beta sequencing was used to judge whether each TCR beta V gene segment behaved as functional or pseudogenic. An early release covering about 600 HLA-typed donors comprised approximately 290 gigabases of sequencing data and about 90 million unique TCR sequences. The study was designed to test whether signatures of past pathogen exposure could be identified by cataloging public T cell receptors. HLA typing included class I and class II loci at four-digit resolution. A later analysis re-analyzed previously published TCR beta repertoires from about 730 donors and added high-resolution HLA genotyping to study TCR occurrence patterns. A later genetic analysis took genome-wide SNP genotypes for about 65% of the roughly 670 donors and used that subset as a discovery cohort. Donor age, sex, ethnicity and CMV serostatus were compiled together with the repertoire data. All discovery cohort repertoires had been generated using a single sequencing platform. The study used immunosequencing to profile the T cell repertoires of 666 subjects and linked those repertoires to cytomegalovirus serostatus. In addition to the first cohort of 650 to 750 subjects, a separate validation cohort of approximately 110 different subjects was used. A few DR-DQ haplotypes were handled as single units for association and clustering because linkage in the cohort was strong. The later analysis used no new phenotypic data to find candidate immune exposures, relying instead on TCR beta sequences and their occurrence across donors. Of the 398 genotyped donors, approximately 83% fell in the genetic ancestry cluster associated with self-reported Caucasian donors. General findings and caveats noted by the study authors: A later analysis found that most CMV-associated TCR beta chains appeared HLA-restricted, with HLA associations seemingly driven largely by CMV exposure. In vitro tests confirmed that a few of the cytomegalovirus-associated TCR beta chains recognize cytomegalovirus antigens. In a later analysis, several top co-occurrence clusters were reported to appear linked to parvovirus B19, influenza, CMV and Epstein-Barr virus. Because some donors lacked HLA typing at each locus, the association tests relied only on the typed subset. Specific HLA alleles were associated with about 17,000 TCR beta sequences at a false discovery rate of 0.05 in a later analysis. Presence/absence analyses assumed roughly uniform sequencing depth across donors, an assumption that may not hold. Linkage disequilibrium might explain the correlated functional status among segregating V segments, but an unknown experimental factor could not be ruled out. The authors suggested that the approach could potentially be extended to other disease states and immunological phenotypes. In a later analysis, HLA-associated TCR beta chains were found to be more clonally expanded and to have lower generation probabilities than equally common non-associated chains. In an earlier analysis of 587 of the donors, most TCR beta V segments appeared in productive rearrangements about 87% or about 30% of the time, broadly matching IMGT annotations. The sequencing pipeline was judged likely to have produced a cluster of highly shared sequence variants as a technical artifact. A later genetic analysis reported fewer N-insertions in productive TCRs among donors in an Asian-associated ancestry cluster than the approximately 670-donor mean. Across donors, most TCR sequences were observed very rarely, whereas some public TCRs were present in many individuals. In a later analysis, the rate of TCR association differed among HLA loci, with DRB1 alleles having the most associated TCRs and HLA-C alleles having the fewest. About 17 rarely observed V segments, including chromosome 9 orphons, were excluded from the earlier analysis of approximately 600 of the donors because counts were too low. Only TCR beta chains were sequenced in this cohort, and the absence of alpha or paired-chain data limited detectable features. CMV serostatus was the only immune exposure information available for the cohort. In both the original and validation cohorts, the classifier was reported to diagnose cytomegalovirus status with high specificity and sensitivity. A total of about 150 TCR beta chains were listed by the study as associated with cytomegalovirus. A later genetic analysis associated a missense DCLRE1C variant with V-gene and J-gene trimming of TCR beta chains, and an independent cohort replicated the association. A further reported finding was that TCR beta sequences accurately predicted the HLA-A and HLA-B alleles for most subjects in the first cohort. Assigning TCR associations to individual alleles was difficult when HLA alleles, especially DR and DQ, strongly co-occurred.

Preparation of the library involved the immunoSEQ multiplex PCR assay. A mixture of 60 forward primers for TCR Vbeta segments and 13 reverse primers for TCR Jbeta segments was used in the multiplex PCR. The CDR3 region of rearranged TCR beta genes was amplified from genomic DNA by a multiplex PCR assay. The amplified TCR beta libraries were sequenced on the Illumina HiSeq System as 87-base-pair reads. For the original study's pipeline: Across the 600 to 700 repertoires, a later analysis counted approximately 83 million unique TCR beta chains, some 11 million of which were shared by at least two donors. A nearest-neighbor algorithm error-corrected the raw reads and collapsed the reads into unique sequences, merging closely related sequences to remove PCR and sequencing errors. To assign V, D and J gene segments, CDR3 sequences were aligned to IMGT reference sequences. For a sequence to be retained, at least a six-nucleotide match to both a V gene segment and a J gene segment was required. Rearrangements were classified as productive when the CDR3 lacked stop codons and remained in frame with V and J, and all other rearrangements were classified as non-productive. Following IMGT convention, CDR3 was defined as the stretch from the second conserved V-encoded cysteine up to the conserved J-encoded phenylalanine. Sequences without an unambiguous match to a single V gene segment were excluded from the earlier analysis of approximately 600 of the donors. In an earlier analysis of approximately 560 of the donors, a V segment was called functional when productive rearrangements were above 56.7%, and segregating when the standard deviation between donors exceeded 5%. To diagnose cytomegalovirus status from the catalog of TCR beta chain sequences, a statistical classification framework was built. V and J gene assignment, in a later analysis, came from comparing TCR nucleotide sequences with IMGT/GENE-DB human TR gene sequences. Using the TCRdist pipeline, a later analysis assigned CDR3 sequences along with most-parsimonious VDJ recombination scenarios. In a later analysis, every TCR beta chain was defined by the combination of its CDR3 amino acid sequence and its V-gene family, and reads without a unique V-gene family were dropped. To address suspected cross-contamination and a sequencing artifact, a later analysis removed around 600 highly shared, low-generation-probability nucleotide sequences. In a later analysis, a clonal expansion index was calculated for each public chain from normalized within-repertoire ranks of inferred template counts. Generation probabilities in a later analysis came from a VDJ recombination model fitted to out-of-frame rearrangements, and those results were checked against IGoR. In a later analysis, TCR-TCR, TCR-HLA and TCR-CMV co-occurrence was scored with hypergeometric tests, and a repertoire-size bias correction was applied to TCR pairs. In a later analysis, false discovery rates were estimated by permuting HLA or CMV assignments 20 times. A later analysis grouped co-occurring TCRs with DBSCAN, adding TCRdist sequence similarity when clustering within HLA-allele-positive subsets. Repertoires with fewer than 30,000 or more than 120,000 public chains, plus five repertoires with anomalous nucleotide sharing, were excluded from co-occurrence clustering. What TCRdb holds here is the immuneACCESS table cut down to in-frame rearrangements. Part of the clones is not present; checked against another copy, under half of the missing clones reflect an unresolved V gene, and the others are unexplained. V and J calls and clone size are copied from that table; D and trimming were computed from the DNA. The sample table gives about 54,000 clones. The ten largest clonotypes hold about 6.7% of the sample.

The cohort comprised hundreds of healthy bone marrow donors. All cohort members were sampled while nominally healthy, although unrecorded immune exposures were likely present. The donor was CMV seronegative and belonged to the group of more than 300 seronegative cohort members. Every donor gave a peripheral blood sample, and the peripheral blood mononuclear cells from that sample were used for TCR beta sequencing. The Qiagen DNeasy Blood Extraction Kit was used to extract genomic DNA from the blood cell samples. The receptor's source is a middle-aged woman in good health and CMV-seronegative. Sequencing was performed on PBMCs.

The DNA is as follows: TGCAGCGTTGGATCGGGGGACTATGGCTACACCTTC. It translates to CSVGSGDYGYTF. In this chain, TRBV29-1 is recombined with TRBJ1-2, and perhaps TRBD1 as D gene, on 5 matching bases. The junction shows trimming of 4 bases on V and 3 bases on J, plus 9 bases between the germline ends. The CDR3, cysteine through phenylalanine, is 12 amino acids long. Only the CDR3 DNA stays, 36 bases, in frame from base 1. From the germline V gene, CDR1 is SQVTM and CDR2 is ANQGSEA.